A selection of T cell receptor beta chains follows, all from one sample in a study of cytomegalovirus exposure and HLA in healthy donors. Generated by immunoSEQ multiplex PCR, the TCRdb table keeps only in-frame clones and is missing some. Of over 150,000 clones in the sample, approximately 96% were seen once. Sequenced: PBMCs. These receptors were obtained from a woman between 18 and 29 years old in good health and CMV-seronegative. CDR3s include the opening cysteine and the closing phenylalanine or tryptophan. A D gene is named only where the DNA matches it firmly. Size is omitted from some rows. Given values are once, few, many or a class for expanded clones.

V gene: TRBV4-1
D gene: TRBD1
clone size: NA
J gene: TRBJ1-5
CDR3 DNA: TGCGCCAGCAGCCCCACAGGGGCGGTACAGCCCCAGCATTTT
CDR3 protein: CASSPTGAVQPQHF

V gene: TRBV6-5
D gene: NA
clone size: NA
J gene: TRBJ1-1
CDR3 DNA: TGTGCCAGCAGTTACTCGGGGCGGAACACTGAAGCTTTCTTT
CDR3 protein: CASSYSGRNTEAFF

V gene: TRBV5-1
D gene: NA
clone size: once
J gene: TRBJ2-3
CDR3 DNA: TGCGCCAGCAGCTTGGGTCATGCAGATACGCAGTATTTT
CDR3 protein: CASSLGHADTQYF

V gene: TRBV7-9
D gene: NA
clone size: NA
J gene: TRBJ1-5
CDR3 DNA: TGTGCCAGCAGTAGCGGGCCAAACAATCAGCCCCAGCATTTT
CDR3 protein: CASSSGPNNQPQHF

V gene: TRBV6-1
D gene: NA
clone size: NA
J gene: TRBJ1-2
CDR3 DNA: TGTGCCAGCAGTGACCTTTCGACAGGAAGCTACACCTTC
CDR3 protein: CASSDLSTGSYTF

V gene: TRBV19
D gene: NA
clone size: NA
J gene: TRBJ2-5
CDR3 DNA: TGTGCCAGTAGTCCGGGGATAGCAATATCCGGGACCCAGTACTTC
CDR3 protein: CASSPGIAISGTQYF

V gene: TRBV9
D gene: NA
clone size: NA
J gene: TRBJ2-3
CDR3 DNA: TGTGCCAGCAGCGTAGAGGCGGGTTTGTCAACAGATACGCAGTATTTT
CDR3 protein: CASSVEAGLSTDTQYF

V gene: TRBV11-2
D gene: NA
clone size: NA
J gene: TRBJ2-3
CDR3 DNA: TGTGCCAGCAGGTGGACTACCACAGATACGCAGTATTTT
CDR3 protein: CASRWTTTDTQYF

V gene: TRBV4-1
D gene: TRBD1
clone size: NA
J gene: TRBJ1-2
CDR3 DNA: TGCGCCAGCAGCCACCCAACCCAAGGACAGGGAAACTACGGCTACACCTTC
CDR3 protein: CASSHPTQGQGNYGYTF

V gene: TRBV9
D gene: NA
clone size: NA
J gene: TRBJ1-2
CDR3 DNA: TGTGCCAGCAGCGTACACGACAGCACTAACTATGGCTACACCTTC
CDR3 protein: CASSVHDSTNYGYTF

V gene: TRBV4-2
D gene: NA
clone size: NA
J gene: TRBJ1-1
CDR3 DNA: TGTGCCAGCAGCCAAGATGGGGGGGCGATGACTGAAGCTTTCTTT
CDR3 protein: CASSQDGGAMTEAFF

V gene: TRBV7-9
D gene: NA
clone size: NA
J gene: TRBJ1-5
CDR3 DNA: TGTGCCAGCAGCTTAGACCAGGGATGGAATCAGCCCCAGCATTTT
CDR3 protein: CASSLDQGWNQPQHF

V gene: TRBV19
D gene: NA
clone size: NA
J gene: TRBJ1-6
CDR3 DNA: TGTGCCAGTAGGTCGGAGAGCCGTAATTCACCCCTCCACTTT
CDR3 protein: CASRSESRNSPLHF

V gene: TRBV7-6
D gene: TRBD2
clone size: NA
J gene: TRBJ2-3
CDR3 DNA: TGTGCCAGCAGCCTAGCGGGGGGGCAGGATACGCAGTATTTT
CDR3 protein: CASSLAGGQDTQYF

V gene: TRBV2
D gene: TRBD2
clone size: NA
J gene: TRBJ2-1
CDR3 DNA: TGTGCCAGCAACCGGGGGGGCTCCTACAATGAGCAGTTCTTC
CDR3 protein: CASNRGGSYNEQFF

V gene: TRBV13
D gene: TRBD2
clone size: NA
J gene: TRBJ2-1
CDR3 DNA: TGTGCCAGCAGCTTAGGAGCGGGGGGGCGGAGTGAGCAGTTCTTC
CDR3 protein: CASSLGAGGRSEQFF

V gene: TRBV25-1
D gene: NA
clone size: NA
J gene: TRBJ2-7
CDR3 DNA: TGTGCCAGCAGTGAAGGGGGGGCACGGGCCTACGAGCAGTACTTC
CDR3 protein: CASSEGGARAYEQYF

V gene: TRBV5-1
D gene: TRBD1
clone size: NA
J gene: TRBJ1-4
CDR3 DNA: TGCGCCAGCAGCTTGACGGACAGGCCTAATGAAAAACTGTTTTTT
CDR3 protein: CASSLTDRPNEKLFF

V gene: TRBV6-1
D gene: NA
clone size: few
J gene: TRBJ1-6
CDR3 DNA: TGTGCCAGCAGTGAGGGGGGATCACCCCTCCACTTT
CDR3 protein: CASSEGGSPLHF

V gene: TRBV10-1
D gene: TRBD1
clone size: NA
J gene: TRBJ1-6
CDR3 DNA: TGCGCCAGCAGTGAGGGGTCCAGGGGGGTCCCACATAGTAATTCACCCCTCCACTTT
CDR3 protein: CASSEGSRGVPHSNSPLHF

V gene: TRBV19
D gene: TRBD1
clone size: NA
J gene: TRBJ2-3
CDR3 DNA: TGTGCCAGTAGTAATCACGGGACAGGGGATGCAGATACGCAGTATTTT
CDR3 protein: CASSNHGTGDADTQYF

V gene: TRBV6-5
D gene: NA
clone size: NA
J gene: TRBJ2-3
CDR3 DNA: TGTGCCAGCACTCGAGGGCTACACACAGATACGCAGTATTTT
CDR3 protein: CASTRGLHTDTQYF

V gene: TRBV27
D gene: TRBD2
clone size: few
J gene: TRBJ2-1
CDR3 DNA: TGTGCCAGCAGTTTCACTAGCGGGGCATACAATGAGCAGTTCTTC
CDR3 protein: CASSFTSGAYNEQFF

V gene: TRBV7-3
D gene: TRBD1
clone size: NA
J gene: TRBJ1-1
CDR3 DNA: TGTGCCAGCAGCTTAACCCCACAGGGGGCGGGAAACACTGAAGCTTTCTTT
CDR3 protein: CASSLTPQGAGNTEAFF

V gene: TRBV7-9
D gene: NA
clone size: NA
J gene: TRBJ2-7
CDR3 DNA: TGTGCCAGCAGCTTAGATTGGAGGGAGCAGTACTTC
CDR3 protein: CASSLDWREQYF

V gene: TRBV19
D gene: NA
clone size: NA
J gene: TRBJ2-1
CDR3 DNA: TGTGCCAGTAAACCCAGACAGGGACTCAGTGAGCAGTTCTTC
CDR3 protein: CASKPRQGLSEQFF

V gene: TRBV6-6
D gene: NA
clone size: NA
J gene: TRBJ2-3
CDR3 DNA: TGTGCCAGCAGTTACGGCAGGGCAGATACGCAGTATTTT
CDR3 protein: CASSYGRADTQYF

V gene: TRBV5-1
D gene: NA
clone size: NA
J gene: TRBJ1-5
CDR3 DNA: TGCGCCAGCAGCTCCGGCCCTGGGACAAGCAATCAGCCCCAGCATTTT
CDR3 protein: CASSSGPGTSNQPQHF

V gene: TRBV4-2
D gene: TRBD2
clone size: NA
J gene: TRBJ2-3
CDR3 DNA: TGTGCCAGCAGCCAAGATTCTAAACTAGCGGGGGGCACAGATACGCAGTATTTT
CDR3 protein: CASSQDSKLAGGTDTQYF

V gene: TRBV4-1
D gene: NA
clone size: NA
J gene: TRBJ1-1
CDR3 DNA: TGCGCCAGCAGCCAAGAATTGGGTTCTCGGGGTTACTCTGAAGCTTTCTTT
CDR3 protein: CASSQELGSRGYSEAFF

V gene: TRBV18
D gene: NA
clone size: NA
J gene: TRBJ1-5
CDR3 DNA: TGTGCCAGCTCACTACAGGGTTATCAGCCCCAGCATTTT
CDR3 protein: CASSLQGYQPQHF

V gene: TRBV7-9
D gene: NA
clone size: NA
J gene: TRBJ2-3
CDR3 DNA: TGTGCCAGCAGCTTCCCAGAGGGCACGCAGTATTTT
CDR3 protein: CASSFPEGTQYF

V gene: TRBV18
D gene: TRBD2
clone size: NA
J gene: TRBJ2-1
CDR3 DNA: TGTGCCAGCTCAGCACTAGCGGCCTCCTACAATGAGCAGTTCTTC
CDR3 protein: CASSALAASYNEQFF

V gene: TRBV10-2
D gene: TRBD2
clone size: NA
J gene: TRBJ2-1
CDR3 DNA: TGCGCCAGCAGGTTAGCGGGGAGCTCCTACAATGAGCAGTTCTTC
CDR3 protein: CASRLAGSSYNEQFF

V gene: TRBV18
D gene: TRBD1
clone size: NA
J gene: TRBJ1-2
CDR3 DNA: TGTGCCAGCTCACCAGACAGGGTAGCTGGCTACACCTTC
CDR3 protein: CASSPDRVAGYTF

V gene: TRBV6-1
D gene: NA
clone size: NA
J gene: TRBJ1-2
CDR3 DNA: TGTGCCAGCAGTGAAGCCCCCTGGACTGGAAATGGCTACACCTTC
CDR3 protein: CASSEAPWTGNGYTF

V gene: TRBV4-1
D gene: NA
clone size: NA
J gene: TRBJ2-1
CDR3 DNA: TGCGCCAGCAGCCAAGATAGCACAGGGAGGGGCAATGAGCAGTTCTTC
CDR3 protein: CASSQDSTGRGNEQFF

V gene: TRBV9
D gene: TRBD2
clone size: NA
J gene: TRBJ2-7
CDR3 DNA: TGTGCCAGCAGCGTGGGTAGCGGGGGGGGCTCCTACGAGCAGTACTTC
CDR3 protein: CASSVGSGGGSYEQYF

V gene: TRBV7-3
D gene: TRBD1
clone size: NA
J gene: TRBJ2-1
CDR3 DNA: TGTGCCAGCAGCCTCACAGGGGGATCGGGCAATGAGCAGTTCTTC
CDR3 protein: CASSLTGGSGNEQFF

V gene: TRBV29-1
D gene: NA
clone size: NA
J gene: TRBJ1-2
CDR3 DNA: TGCAGCGCTGGGGGGTATGGGGGGACGACATCTGGCTACACCTTC
CDR3 protein: CSAGGYGGTTSGYTF

V gene: TRBV5-1
D gene: NA
clone size: NA
J gene: TRBJ1-1
CDR3 DNA: TGCGCCAGCAGCCGAGAGGGGAACACTGAAGCTTTCTTT
CDR3 protein: CASSREGNTEAFF

V gene: TRBV27
D gene: TRBD2
clone size: NA
J gene: TRBJ2-1
CDR3 DNA: TGTGCCAGCAGTAGGACTAGCGGGGGAGGAGAGCAGTTCTTC
CDR3 protein: CASSRTSGGGEQFF

V gene: TRBV11-3
D gene: NA
clone size: NA
J gene: TRBJ2-1
CDR3 DNA: TGTGCCAGCAGCTTAGGCTACCCAAATGAGCAGTTCTTC
CDR3 protein: CASSLGYPNEQFF

V gene: TRBV18
D gene: TRBD2
clone size: NA
J gene: TRBJ2-1
CDR3 DNA: TGTGCCAGCTCCTTCCTAGCGGATTCCTACAATGAGCAGTTCTTC
CDR3 protein: CASSFLADSYNEQFF

V gene: TRBV7-2
D gene: NA
clone size: NA
J gene: TRBJ2-2
CDR3 DNA: TGTGCCAGAAGGGGTTTTTCAAACACCGGGGAGCTGTTTTTT
CDR3 protein: CARRGFSNTGELFF

V gene: TRBV7-3
D gene: NA
clone size: NA
J gene: TRBJ2-2
CDR3 DNA: TGTGCCAGCAGCTTAGCAGGGGGGATCACCGGGGAGCTGTTTTTT
CDR3 protein: CASSLAGGITGELFF

V gene: TRBV7-2
D gene: TRBD1
clone size: NA
J gene: TRBJ2-5
CDR3 DNA: TGTGCCAGCAGCTTAGCCATTGGGACAGCTCAAGAGACCCAGTACTTC
CDR3 protein: CASSLAIGTAQETQYF

V gene: TRBV7-9
D gene: TRBD1
clone size: NA
J gene: TRBJ2-7
CDR3 DNA: TGTGCCAGCAGCCCGGCGGGACAGGGGATAACCTACGAGCAGTACTTC
CDR3 protein: CASSPAGQGITYEQYF

V gene: TRBV5-4
D gene: TRBD2
clone size: NA
J gene: TRBJ2-3
CDR3 DNA: TGTGCCAGCAGCTTCTCAGCGGGGGGCACAGATACGCAGTATTTT
CDR3 protein: CASSFSAGGTDTQYF

V gene: TRBV5-1
D gene: NA
clone size: NA
J gene: TRBJ1-1
CDR3 DNA: TGCGCCAGCAGCCCAGGGTGGGGAAACACTGAAGCTTTCTTT
CDR3 protein: CASSPGWGNTEAFF

V gene: TRBV15
D gene: TRBD1
clone size: NA
J gene: TRBJ1-5
CDR3 DNA: TGTGCCACCAGCAGAGATTTCCTCACAGGGGGGGATCAGCCCCAGCATTTT
CDR3 protein: CATSRDFLTGGDQPQHF

V gene: TRBV18
D gene: NA
clone size: NA
J gene: TRBJ2-7
CDR3 DNA: TGTGCCAGCTCACCAAGTCAGGTCGACGAGCAGTACTTC
CDR3 protein: CASSPSQVDEQYF

V gene: TRBV11-2
D gene: NA
clone size: NA
J gene: TRBJ1-2
CDR3 DNA: TGTGCCAGCAGCTTCCCTAACTCGACAGAGCCTTATAACTATGGCTACACCTTC
CDR3 protein: CASSFPNSTEPYNYGYTF